This TCR beta chain was sequenced during a study of CD8 T cells in ankylosing spondylitis. Comments on this clonotype: Its target is unknown.

The TCR beta libraries were generated through quantitative 5'-RACE incorporating molecular barcodes. TCRdb analysed the 5' RACE reads with MiXCR anew, one entry per CDR3 protein. The data contain hundreds of thousands of distinct CDR3 sequences, about 13% of them singletons. Broader study findings: Disease-linked clones were found to be CD8+ and relatively rare in peripheral blood. A TCR beta motif made of under 10 highly homologous variants seemed typical of ankylosing spondylitis blood. Past studies reported some motif variants in reactive arthritis synovial fluid and blood. Reportedly, disease-linked clones are significantly enriched in ankylosing spondylitis patients' matched synovial fluid.

The source of this sequence is a male donor with ankylosing spondylitis. Sequenced: blood, either unsorted or a sorted T cell fraction (not recorded which).

CDR3 coding DNA: TGCGCCAGCAGCTTTTCACTAGCGGGAGGCGATTTCTCCTACGAGCAGTACTTC. Amino acids: CASSFSLAGGDFSYEQYF. V is TRBV5-1 and J is TRBJ2-7; TRBD2 agrees at 12 bases. The V gene's germline CDR1 is SGHRS and CDR2 YFSETQ. The CDR3 loop spans 18 amino acids. J gave up 0 bases and V 2 bases, and 9 bases lay outside the gene matches.